The 27 T cell receptor beta chains below were found in one sample sequenced in a study of cytomegalovirus exposure and HLA in healthy donors. Researchers ran the PCR with 60 Vbeta and 13 Jbeta primers. Here immunoSEQ multiplex PCR was the method, and the copy in TCRdb shows in-frame clones only, minus some. The sample carries fewer than 250,000 clones, about 80% recorded once. Sequenced sample: PBMCs. Receptor source: a middle-aged woman in good health and CMV-seronegative.

This clone was seen more than once but under ten times. V usage is TRBV19 and J usage is TRBJ2-1; 7 nucleotides line up with TRBD2. CDR1 LNHDA and CDR2 SQIVND come from the germline V gene (reference sequence). This CDR3 is built from 16 residues. V shed 7 bases and J 8 bases; nucleotides not matched to a gene: 17. The CDR3 nucleotides read TGTGCCAGTACTCTCAGCTGGGGGGGTGCTTCGGATGAGCAGTTCTTC. It codes for CASTLSWGGASDEQFF.

The rearrangement joins TRBV4-1 to TRBJ1-1; no clear D gene. Germline CDR1 is MGHRA and CDR2 is YSYEKL. The CDR3 is 16 residues long. The ends were cut back, 3 bases at V and 4 bases at J, with 18 bases in the middle. CDR3 amino acids: CASSHMSRLGGTEAFF. The CDR3 DNA is TGCGCCAGCAGCCATATGTCCCGCCTTGGCGGCACTGAAGCTTTCTTT.

This clone was picked up one time. The rearrangement uses TRBV4-2 and TRBJ1-1; D is unresolved. The V end lost 1 base, the J end lost 4 bases, and 10 bases lay between the germline ends. Per germline, CDR1 LGHNA and CDR2 YNFKEQ. This CDR3 contains 14 residues. Here the CDR3 reads CASSQVAQGTEAFF. CDR3 nucleotide sequence: TGTGCCAGCAGCCAAGTAGCTCAAGGCACTGAAGCTTTCTTT.

This chain links TRBV7-2 with TRBJ2-3; 12 bases map to TRBD2. From germline, CDR1 is SGHTA and CDR2 FQGNSA. After removal of 1 base from V and 4 bases from J, the junction contained 6 bases not matched to a gene. The CDR3 consists of 17 residues. The CDR3 sequence: CASSLVGLAGRADTQYF. CDR3 nucleotides: TGTGCCAGCAGCTTAGTTGGACTAGCGGGACGGGCAGATACGCAGTATTTT.

This clone was recorded only once. The CDR3 region is CASSQDGAINEQYF. CDR3 nucleotides: TGTGCCAGCAGCCAAGATGGGGCGATCAACGAGCAGTACTTC. V is TRBV14 and J is TRBJ2-5, with a possible D match to TRBD1 (5 bases). The end of the DNA fits TRBJ2-7 better, so the J call may be wrong. The CDR3 has 14 amino acids. Germline lookup yields CDR1 SGHDN and CDR2 FVKESK.

The sample holds a few counts of this clone. This chain connects TRBV4-2 to TRBJ2-3; 10 bases agree with TRBD2. Trimming cost V 1 base and J 4 bases; bases outside gene matches: 5. This CDR3 region has 16 residues. Per the germline V gene, CDR1 is LGHNA and CDR2 is YNFKEQ. CDR3 sequence (DNA): TGTGCCAGCAGCCAAGCCCCTAGCGGGAGCTCAGATACGCAGTATTTT. It encodes CASSQAPSGSSDTQYF.

Regarding this clone: A junction boundary mismatches the germline segment, possibly from a read error. This chain joins TRBV7-7 and TRBJ1-3; a possible D gene is TRBD1 (5 bases). The length of the CDR3 is 15 residues. CDR1 is SSHAT and CDR2 is FNYEAQ in the germline V gene (reference sequence). The CDR3 bases are TGTGCTAGCAGCGTAAACCCACAGGTTCGAAACACCATATATTTT. Encoded protein: CASSVNPQVRNTIYF.

As to this clone: This CDR3 is also generated by other DNA sequences in the sample. The chain employs TRBV5-1 and TRBJ1-1; D is perhaps TRBD1 (5 bases). Germline values: CDR1 SGHRS, CDR2 YFSETQ. CDR3 size: 13 residues. Trimming pared 3 bases from V and 4 bases from J, leaving 10 bases between. Here the CDR3 DNA reads TGCGCCAGCAGCTCGCAGGGTAGCACTGAAGCTTTCTTT. It specifies CASSSQGSTEAFF.

The J gene is TRBJ1-1, the V gene TRBV10-3, with TRBD1 matching over 7 bases. J was trimmed by 1 base and V by 1 base; bases with no gene match: 0. CDR1 and CDR2 from the germline V gene are ENHRY and SYGVKD. The CDR3 spans 14 residues. This CDR3 is CAISEWDRNTEAFF. The CDR3 DNA sequence: TGTGCCATCAGTGAGTGGGACAGGAACACTGAAGCTTTCTTT.

The V call is TRBV30, the J call TRBJ2-1; 10 bases line up with TRBD2. Germline loops: CDR1 GTSNPN, CDR2 SVGIG (reference sequence). Trimming cost V 0 bases and J 2 bases; bases outside gene matches: 1. This CDR3 contains 15 residues. CDR3 in DNA: TGTGCCTGGAGTGTACTAGCGGGACCCTACAATGAGCAGTTCTTC. Translation gives CAWSVLAGPYNEQFF.

This clone was seen a single time. The V and J genes are TRBV28 and TRBJ1-1; 7 bases map to TRBD1. V trimming: 2 bases; J trimming: 4 bases; junction bases outside the gene matches: 4. Germline lookup yields CDR1 MDHEN and CDR2 SYDVKM. The CDR3 contains 14 residues. The chain's CDR3 is CASSLARGITEAFF. The CDR3 DNA follows: TGTGCCAGCAGTTTAGCCAGGGGGATCACTGAAGCTTTCTTT. The variable domain in full, with the rest retrieved from reference TRBV28 and TRBJ1-1, is DVKVTQSSRYLVKRTGEKVFLECVQDMDHENMFWYRQDPGLGLRLIYFSYDVKMKEKGDIPEGYSVSREKKERFSLILESASTNQTSMYLCASSLARGITEAFFGQGTRLTVV.

The V and J genes are TRBV14 and TRBJ2-7; D is perhaps TRBD1 (5 bases). The CDR3 has 13 residues. Trimming left V 11 bases short and J 2 bases short, with 16 bases between. The germline V gene has CDR1 SGHDN and CDR2 FVKESK. CDR3: CARQGEGTYEQYF. CDR3 bases: TGTGCCCGGCAAGGGGAAGGCACCTACGAGCAGTACTTC.

V is TRBV11-3 and J is TRBJ1-5, with 7 nucleotides matching TRBD1. The CDR3 is 15 amino acids. V lost 0 bases and J lost 9; bases outside the gene matches: 8. The germline V gene has CDR1 SGHNT and CDR2 YENEEA. CDR3 nucleotide sequence: TGTGCCAGCAGCTTAGACGGGACAGAGGGGCGGCCCCAGCATTTT. Protein sequence: CASSLDGTEGRPQHF. The whole variable domain, filled in from reference TRBV11-3 and TRBJ1-5, reads EAGVVQSPRYKIIEKKQPVAFWCNPISGHNTLYWYLQNLGQGPELLIRYENEEAVDDSQLPKDRFSAERLKGVDSTLKIQPAELGDSAVYLCASSLDGTEGRPQHFGDGTRLSIL.

The J gene is TRBJ1-2, the V gene TRBV7-2; D may be TRBD1 (6 bases). V dropped 5 bases and J dropped 10 bases, with 11 bases sitting between them. Germline V gene lookup returns CDR1 SGHTA and CDR2 FQGNSA. The CDR3 contains 11 residues. The CDR3 protein is CASSRGGPYTF. The CDR3, as DNA: TGTGCCAGCAGCCGCGGGGGGCCCTACACCTTC.

The chain links TRBV9 to TRBJ2-3; D is possibly TRBD2 (6 bases). Germline CDR1 reads SGDLS; CDR2 reads YYNGEE. The CDR3 contains 16 residues. V lost 0 bases, J lost 2 bases, and 13 bases lay in between. In DNA form, the CDR3 reads TGTGCCAGCAGCGTAGGTCCTAGCGCCTCCACAGATACGCAGTATTTT. The encoded protein is CASSVGPSASTDTQYF. The full variable domain, rest sourced from reference TRBV9 and TRBJ2-3, is DSGVTQTPKHLITATGQRVTLRCSPRSGDLSVYWYQQSLDQGLQFLIQYYNGEERAKGNILERFSAQQFPDLHSELNLSSLELGDSALYFCASSVGPSASTDTQYFGPGTRLTVL.

This chain links TRBV19 with TRBJ1-1; maybe TRBD1 (5 bases). Trimming left V 2 bases short and J 2 bases short, with 12 bases between. CDR1 LNHDA and CDR2 SQIVND come from the germline V gene (reference sequence). This CDR3 has 15 residues. CDR3 amino acids: CASSISGGGNTEAFF. For the CDR3, the DNA is TGTGCCAGTAGTATATCGGGGGGGGGTAACACTGAAGCTTTCTTT.

This sequence joins TRBV11-2 and TRBJ1-2; TRBD1 aligns across 7 bases. V shed 5 bases and J 8 bases; nucleotides not matched to a gene: 8. The CDR3 has 13 amino acids. CDR1 and CDR2 from the germline V gene are SGHAT and FQNNGV. CDR3 residues: CASSQSQGVGYTF. The DNA of the CDR3 is TGTGCCAGCAGCCAAAGCCAGGGGGTCGGCTACACCTTC. Together with reference TRBV11-2 and TRBJ1-2, the CDR3 gives the full variable domain: EAGVAQSPRYKIIEKRQSVAFWCNPISGHATLYWYQQILGQGPKLLIQFQNNGVVDDSQLPKDRFSAERLKGVDSTLKIQPAKLEDSAVYLCASSQSQGVGYTFGSGTRLTVV.

The rearrangement joins TRBV27 to TRBJ1-1; 7 bases are shared with TRBD1. The CDR3 loop spans 20 amino acids. Germline V gives CDR1 MNHEY, CDR2 SMNVEV (reference sequence). The ends lost 8 bases at V and 1 base at J; junction bases unmatched: 25. CDR3 sequence reads: CASLGQPFIILSRENTEAFF. DNA for the CDR3: TGTGCCAGCTTGGGACAGCCGTTTATTATCCTTAGCCGGGAGAACACTGAAGCTTTCTTT.

V gene TRBV9 combines with J gene TRBJ1-1; a weak D match, TRBD1 (6 bases). Trimming left V 0 bases short and J 1 base short, with 10 bases between. The CDR3 is made up of 15 amino acids. Germline CDR1 reads SGDLS; CDR2 reads YYNGEE. In DNA, the CDR3 is TGTGCCAGCAGCGTAGTGGGGACAACGAACACTGAAGCTTTCTTT. This translates into CASSVVGTTNTEAFF.

The rearrangement uses TRBV21-1 and TRBJ1-2; the table's D call, TRBD1, has no DNA check behind it. TRBV21-1 is listed as a pseudogene. There are 14 residues in the CDR3. CDR3 sequence reads: CARLQGRANYGYTF. The CDR3 region has the DNA TGTGCCAGACTTCAGGGGAGAGCTAACTATGGCTACACCTTC.

This clone has only one observation. Its ends do not fully match the called genes, so a read error is possible. The chain recombines TRBV29-1 with TRBJ1-4; tentatively, D is TRBD1 (6 bases). CDR3 length: 11 amino acids. The V gene's germline CDR1 is SQVTM and CDR2 ANQGSEA. In DNA, the CDR3 is TGCAGCGTTGAAGAGGGCCCGGGACACTATTTT. This gives the protein CSVEEGPGHYF.

V usage is TRBV11-3 and J usage is TRBJ2-1; weak D call: TRBD2 (7 bases). Germline V gene sequence: CDR1 SGHNT, CDR2 YENEEA. Trimming took 5 bases from V and 4 from J, leaving 21 bases between them. The CDR3 runs 17 residues. DNA of the CDR3: TGTGCCAGCAGCGCCGTCTGGGGGCTAGCGGCATACAATGAGCAGTTCTTC. Protein product: CASSAVWGLAAYNEQFF.

The V call is TRBV28, the J call TRBJ2-3; 8 nucleotides line up with TRBD2. CDR1 is MDHEN, CDR2 SYDVKM, per germline. The CDR3 totals 17 residues. Trimming at V came to 5 bases and at J to 1 base, leaving 11 bases not matched to a gene. For the CDR3, the DNA is TGTGCCAGCAGTCAAAGCGGGAGCTGGGATGGCACAGATACGCAGTATTTT. Its translation is CASSQSGSWDGTDTQYF.

The genes are TRBV5-1 and TRBJ2-2; D is ambiguous. Trimming took off 0 bases at V and 5 bases at J, with 5 bases between the two ends. The V gene's germline CDR1 is SGHRS and CDR2 YFSETQ. This CDR3 region has 13 residues. CDR3 loop: CASSLGATGELFF. The CDR3 nucleotides are TGCGCCAGCAGCTTGGGAGCGACCGGGGAGCTGTTTTTT.

The chain employs TRBV2 and TRBJ2-5; D perhaps matches TRBD1 (5 bases). V was cut by 4 bases and J by 5 bases, with 14 bases left in between. This CDR3 region has 14 residues. Germline CDR1 reads SNHLY; CDR2 reads FYNNEI. This CDR3 reads CASSGDLGRETQYF. CDR3 nucleotide sequence: TGTGCCAGCAGTGGCGATTTGGGGCGGGAGACCCAGTACTTC.

This clone has more than one count but fewer than ten. Other DNA variants within this sample encode the same CDR3. The gene calls are TRBV7-6 and TRBJ2-7; D remains unclear. There are 13 residues in the CDR3. Per germline, CDR1 SGHVS and CDR2 FNYEAQ. Trimming shortened V by 1 base and J by 3 bases, and 7 bases separated the two germline ends. The CDR3 loop reads CASSLGPNYEQYV. The DNA for the CDR3 is TGTGCCAGCAGCTTAGGGCCGAACTACGAGCAGTACGTC.

The gene calls are TRBV5-8 and TRBJ1-6; 9 nucleotides align to TRBD1. Germline V gene lookup returns CDR1 SGHTS and CDR2 YDEGEE. This CDR3 contains 16 residues. With V trimmed by 0 bases and J by 6 bases, 4 bases remained unmatched. The CDR3 reads CASSLDRGRGNSPLHF. The CDR3 DNA is TGTGCCAGCAGCTTGGACAGGGGGCGCGGTAATTCACCCCTCCACTTT.